These 12 T cell receptor beta chains were all obtained from the same sample, sequenced in a study of shared clonotypes between healthy human individuals. TCRdb keeps only in-frame clones here, not all; method: immunoSEQ multiplex PCR. The sample lists roughly 680,000 clones, 55% to 80% occurring once. The sequencing input was memory CD4+ T cells sorted from blood. Subset indicated: CD45RA-negative fraction. The origin of the receptors is a woman aged 30 to 39 in good health.

The chain joins TRBV25-1 to TRBJ1-4, with D unclear. From germline, CDR1 is MGHDK and CDR2 SYGVNS. V lost 8 bases and J lost 5, with 21 bases in between. This CDR3 region has 16 residues. The CDR3 bases are TGTGCCAGCGCCCCACCCCCGGGAGCAGGAAATGAAAAACTGTTTTTT. This encodes CASAPPPGAGNEKLFF.

The V call is TRBV7-2, the J call TRBJ1-1; D ambiguous. The CDR3 contains 13 residues. The V gene's germline CDR1 is SGHTA and CDR2 FQGNSA. V lost 5 bases to trimming and J lost 5 bases, with 12 bases between them. This CDR3 is CASSPSPGTEAFF. The CDR3 coding sequence is TGTGCCAGCAGCCCTAGCCCGGGGACTGAAGCTTTCTTT.

The J gene is TRBJ2-2, the V gene TRBV14; D uncertain. There are 13 residues in the CDR3. CDR1 SGHDN and CDR2 FVKESK come from the germline V gene. Trimming pared 1 base from V and 6 bases from J, leaving 6 bases between. The CDR3 nucleotides read TGTGCCAGCAGCCAAGTTCGAGCCGGGGAGCTGTTTTTT. Amino acid sequence: CASSQVRAGELFF.

The table lists this clone with many counts. The chain links TRBV6-1 to TRBJ2-2; D unclear. This CDR3 spans 14 amino acids. Germline V CDR1 and CDR2: MNHNS, SASEGT. Trimming removed 7 bases at V and 2 bases at J, with 11 bases between. The CDR3 loop is CASKYSLNTGELFF. DNA of the CDR3: TGTGCCAGCAAGTACAGTCTTAACACCGGGGAGCTGTTTTTT.

The chain is built from TRBV7-9 and TRBJ1-5; D is undetermined. CDR3 length equals 15 residues. Germline CDR1 SEHNR, CDR2 FQNEAQ (reference sequence). Trimming removed 2 bases at V and 2 bases at J, with 10 bases between. This CDR3 is CASSLSSDGNQPQHF. The DNA for the CDR3 is TGTGCCAGCAGCTTATCGTCCGATGGCAATCAGCCCCAGCATTTT.

This rearrangement joins TRBV4-1 to TRBJ2-2, with unresolved D. Deletions cut 4 bases from V and 6 bases from J, with 15 bases between. Per germline, CDR1 MGHRA and CDR2 YSYEKL. This CDR3 spans 15 amino acids. This CDR3 reads CASSPTQTPSGELFF. CDR3 nucleotides: TGCGCCAGCAGCCCTACCCAAACACCCTCCGGGGAGCTGTTTTTT.

CDR3 nucleotide sequence: TGTGCCAGTAGTTTCCGCAGTTTAGAAAGCAATCAGCCCCAGCATTTT. This translates into CASSFRSLESNQPQHF. This chain links TRBV19 with TRBJ1-5; D remains ambiguous. The germline gives CDR1 LNHDA, CDR2 SQIVND (reference sequence). The V and J ends lost 5 bases and 1 base respectively, with 15 bases between them. The CDR3 extends over 16 amino acids.

This chain uses TRBV2 with TRBJ1-1; D gene ambiguous. The CDR3 spans 14 residues. Germline V gene data show CDR1 as SNHLY and CDR2 as FYNNEI. V lost 4 bases, J lost 2 bases, and 11 bases lay in between. CDR3 sequence (DNA): TGTGCCAGCAGTGGAAGACGAACAAACACTGAAGCTTTCTTT. Encoded protein: CASSGRRTNTEAFF.

The CDR3 DNA is TGTGCCAGCTCACCACAAGATCCCTACGAGCAGTACTTC. Residues: CASSPQDPYEQYF. The chain couples TRBV18 to TRBJ2-5, with D hard to call. The J call may be incorrect, as the DNA end agrees better with TRBJ2-7. CDR1 and CDR2 (germline): KGHSH, LQKENI. The CDR3 spans 13 residues.

The chain is built from TRBV29-1 and TRBJ2-3, with 11 bases aligning to TRBD2. The trim removed 5 bases at V and 3 bases at J, leaving 16 bases unmatched. Germline-derived CDR1 and CDR2 are SQVTM and ANQGSEA. CDR3 length: 18 residues. The CDR3 protein is CSVFGGSGRAGGTDTQYF. CDR3 DNA: TGCAGCGTTTTCGGCGGTAGCGGGAGGGCCGGGGGGACAGATACGCAGTATTTT.

This clone was seen a few times. The chain combines TRBV11-2 with TRBJ1-1; weak D call: TRBD1 (6 bases). The CDR3 length is 14 residues. V was pared by 8 bases and J by 0 bases, with 13 bases between. Germline values: CDR1 SGHAT, CDR2 FQNNGV. Written as DNA, the CDR3 is TGTGCCAGCTTGAGGGGGGGGATGAACACTGAAGCTTTCTTT. This gives the protein CASLRGGMNTEAFF.

This clone was detected a few times. The rearrangement joins TRBV5-4 to TRBJ1-1; no clear D. Germline V gene lookup returns CDR1 SGHNT and CDR2 YYREEE (reference sequence). This CDR3 is 14 amino acids long. V lost 1 base to trimming and J lost 7 bases, with 14 bases between them. The CDR3 coding sequence is TGTGCCAGCAGCTTGACCTGGACGGGCAGTGAAGCTTTCTTT. Translating gives CASSLTWTGSEAFF.